The source of this T cell receptor (beta chain) is a study of identical twins. General study points: Beta out-of-frame twin sharing showed a weaker excess.

A note on this clonotype: Its antigen remains unknown. A much larger clone lies a single base off, so this may be a read error.

The CDR3 runs 16 residues. Germline V lookup: CDR1 SGHAT, CDR2 FQNNGV. A template switching step contributed a universal primer site, while unique molecular identifiers were present in the cDNA. TCRdb processed the 5' RACE reads anew with MiXCR; each CDR3 protein has one entry. The table records around 370,000 distinct CDR3 sequences, roughly 10% of them present only once. The clonotype comes from a woman aged 50 to 60 in good health. The material sequenced was naive T cells sorted from blood. V gene TRBV11-2 combines with J gene TRBJ2-3, with TRBD1 matching 9 bases. For the CDR3, the DNA is TGTGCCTGCAGCTTCCTGGGACAGGGCGCGGCAGATACGCAGTATTTT. Translated, it gives CACSFLGQGAADTQYF.